The TCR beta chain under discussion was sequenced for a study of blood T cell repertoires in COVID-19. Study background: Both acute and convalescent COVID-19 samples were obtained from the United States, Italy and Spain.

There are 15 residues in the CDR3. Trimming took 6 bases from V and 0 from J, leaving 9 bases between them. Per the germline V gene, CDR1 is MGHRA and CDR2 is YSYEKL. In the authors' workflow: How many nucleated cells were present was estimated from reference gene primer amplification. Clones were read by immunoSEQ multiplex PCR, and TCRdb kept only the in-frame ones, dropping some. For V, J and clone size, that table is used; D and trimming come from the DNA. The sample consists of under 400,000 clones, around 91% of them appearing once. The chain carries TRBV4-1 and TRBJ1-6; no firm D call. The sequence came from a man between 18 and 29 years old with active or convalescent COVID-19. The material sequenced was peripheral blood. As DNA, the CDR3 is TGCGCCAGCAGATGGGCATCCTCCTATAATTCACCCCTCCACTTT. Translated: CASRWASSYNSPLHF.